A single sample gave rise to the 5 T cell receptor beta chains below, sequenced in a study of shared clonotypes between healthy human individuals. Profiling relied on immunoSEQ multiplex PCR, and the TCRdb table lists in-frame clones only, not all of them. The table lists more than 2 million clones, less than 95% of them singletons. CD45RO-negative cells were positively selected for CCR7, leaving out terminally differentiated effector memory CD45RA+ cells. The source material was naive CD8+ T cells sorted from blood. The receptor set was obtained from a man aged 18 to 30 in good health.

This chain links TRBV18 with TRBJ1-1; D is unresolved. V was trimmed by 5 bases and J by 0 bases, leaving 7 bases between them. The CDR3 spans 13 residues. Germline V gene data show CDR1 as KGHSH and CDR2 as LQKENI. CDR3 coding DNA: TGTGCCAGCTCATCGGTCGTGAACACTGAAGCTTTCTTT. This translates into CASSSVVNTEAFF.

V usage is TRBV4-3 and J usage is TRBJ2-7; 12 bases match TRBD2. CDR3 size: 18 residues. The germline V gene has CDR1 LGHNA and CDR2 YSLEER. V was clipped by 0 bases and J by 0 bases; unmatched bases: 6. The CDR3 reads CASSQELAGGILSYEQYF. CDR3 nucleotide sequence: TGCGCCAGCAGCCAAGAACTAGCGGGAGGAATCCTCTCCTACGAGCAGTACTTC.

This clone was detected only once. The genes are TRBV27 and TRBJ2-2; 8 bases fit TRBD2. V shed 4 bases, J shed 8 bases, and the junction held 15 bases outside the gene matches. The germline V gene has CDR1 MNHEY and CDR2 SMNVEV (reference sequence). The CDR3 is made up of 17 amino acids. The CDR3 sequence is CASSSTPRLAGSGELFF. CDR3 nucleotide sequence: TGTGCCAGCAGTTCAACCCCTCGGCTAGCGGGTAGTGGGGAGCTGTTTTTT.

The CDR3 DNA follows: TGCAGCGTTGAATCCGGGACTAGTCTTTCCCCTGCTTACGAGCAGTACTTC. It codes for CSVESGTSLSPAYEQYF. The chain joins TRBV29-1 to TRBJ2-7, with 8 bases aligning to TRBD2. This CDR3 contains 17 residues. Germline V gene lookup returns CDR1 SQVTM and CDR2 ANQGSEA. The V gene end was trimmed by 2 bases and the J gene end by 4 bases; junction bases not matched to a gene: 16.

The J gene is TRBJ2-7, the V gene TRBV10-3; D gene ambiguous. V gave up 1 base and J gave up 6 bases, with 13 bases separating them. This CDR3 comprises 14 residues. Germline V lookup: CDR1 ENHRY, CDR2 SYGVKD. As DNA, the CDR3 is TGTGCCATCAGTGAGTTCCAGACCCCGTCCGAGCAGTACTTC. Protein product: CAISEFQTPSEQYF.